Below, one T cell receptor (beta chain) is given with its context. Relative to the germline gene, one junction end is altered; a read error may explain this. All patients were treatment-naive before thyroid surgery. TCRdb reprocessed the PCR reads using MiXCR. Of under 7,500 clones in the sample, roughly 29% were seen once. This sample is part of a study of metastatic and nonmetastatic thyroid tumors. In the study overall: The comparison covered peripheral blood and tumor or nodule tissue in malignant and benign thyroid patients.

The CDR3 length is 14 residues. Germline V gene data show CDR1 as DFQATT and CDR2 as SNEGSKA (reference sequence). The material sequenced was adjacent normal tissue. The sequence was obtained from a female donor with papillary thyroid cancer or a benign thyroid nodule (not recorded which). Some clones in this sample may be carry-over from other donors' samples. The V call is TRBV20-1, the J call TRBJ1-1, with a possible D match to TRBD1 (6 bases). This CDR3 is CSGTGGVLNTESFF. The CDR3 DNA follows: TGCAGTGGGACGGGGGGCGTATTGAACACTGAATCTTTCTTT.